This T cell receptor (beta chain) stems from a study of PD-L1 blockade in urothelial cancer. Turning to the study itself: Blood underwent analysis 3 weeks (second dose) and 6 weeks after treatment began.

Sequencing used immunoSEQ multiplex PCR; TCRdb keeps in-frame clones, though not all of them. The table includes more than 35,000 clones, around 80% detected once. Trimming cost V 7 bases and J 3 bases; bases outside gene matches: 4. The CDR3 extends over 13 amino acids. The germline V gene has CDR1 LNHDA and CDR2 SQIVND (reference sequence). The receptor was derived from a man between 65 and 85 years old with urothelial cancer. The chain carries TRBV19 and TRBJ2-7, with TRBD1 matching over 9 bases. The specimen was PBMCs, collected around atezolizumab (anti-PD-L1) treatment. This CDR3 reads CASMGQGLYEQYF. The CDR3 coding sequence is TGTGCCAGTATGGGACAGGGTCTCTACGAGCAGTACTTC.